Listed below are T cell receptor beta chains from one sample, sequenced in a study of blood T cell repertoires in COVID-19. Data came from immunoSEQ multiplex PCR; TCRdb stores just in-frame clones and leaves some out. The sample lists 300,000 to 400,000 clones, around 87% occurring once. The sequenced material came from peripheral blood. The receptors derive from a woman between 50 and 59 years old who had recovered from COVID-19. Each CDR3 is given with its conserved first and last residue. The D gene is left open where the match is weak. Where a row states a size, it is once, few, many or the class of an expanded clone; other rows omit it.

cdr3_aa cdr3_nt j_call d_call clone_size cdr3_length v_call
CASSYITGNTEAFF TGTGCCAGCAGTTACATAACTGGGAACACTGAAGCTTTCTTT TRBJ1-1 - - 14 TRBV6-2/TRBV6-3
CASSVAADNSPLHF TGTGCCAGCAGTGTAGCGGCAGATAATTCACCCCTCCACTTT TRBJ1-6 - - 14 TRBV6-4
CASSEALEGNEKLFF TGTGCCAGCAGTGAAGCGCTGGAGGGTAATGAAAAACTGTTTTTT TRBJ1-4 - - 15 TRBV6-1
CASSIGDSSNQPQHF TGTGCCAGTAGTATCGGGGACAGTAGCAATCAGCCCCAGCATTTT TRBJ1-5 TRBD1 - 15 TRBV19
CASSQEGVANYGYTF TGCGCCAGCAGCCAAGAAGGAGTAGCTAACTATGGCTACACCTTC TRBJ1-2 - - 15 TRBV4-3
CASSRRRQLTVEKLFF TGCGCCAGCAGCCGCCGAAGACAGCTAACGGTTGAAAAACTGTTTTTT TRBJ1-4 - - 16 TRBV4-3
CASSALPGQGDTGELFF TGTGCCAGCAGCGCCCTTCCGGGACAGGGGGACACCGGGGAGCTGTTTTTT TRBJ2-2 TRBD1 - 17 TRBV9
CASTTAGGRYEQYF TGTGCCAGCACCACAGCGGGAGGCCGCTACGAGCAGTACTTC TRBJ2-7 TRBD2 - 14 TRBV7-2
CASSFEGAFTEAFF TGCGCCAGCAGCTTTGAGGGGGCCTTCACTGAAGCTTTCTTT TRBJ1-1 TRBD1 - 14 TRBV5-1
CSASGQFYEQYF TGCAGTGCTAGTGGGCAGTTCTACGAGCAGTACTTC TRBJ2-7 - - 12 TRBV20-1
CASSMGGVPQHF TGTGCCAGTAGTATGGGGGGGGTGCCCCAGCATTTT TRBJ1-5 - - 12 TRBV19
CASTTPASGGEQFF TGTGCCAGCACAACCCCCGCCAGCGGGGGTGAGCAGTTCTTC TRBJ2-1 TRBD2 - 14 TRBV9
CASSQAPGGPYEQYF TGTGCCAGCAGCCAAGCCCCAGGGGGCCCCTACGAGCAGTACTTC TRBJ2-7 TRBD1 - 15 TRBV3-1/TRBV3-2
CASSLSTGEIGEQFF TGTGCCAGCAGCTTGTCAACAGGGGAGATAGGTGAGCAGTTCTTC TRBJ2-1 TRBD1 once 15 TRBV5-5
CASNSFYEQYF TGTGCCAGCAACTCCTTCTACGAGCAGTACTTC TRBJ2-7 - - 11 TRBV28
CASSLKGAGRTYEQYF TGTGCCAGCAGCCTAAAGGGGGCGGGAAGAACCTACGAGCAGTACTTC TRBJ2-7 - - 16 TRBV7-3
CASSLEAPGDSEAFF TGTGCCAGCAGCTTGGAAGCCCCCGGGGACTCTGAAGCTTTCTTT TRBJ1-1 - once 15 TRBV5-6
CATSIKGQRWPEQYF TGTGCCACCAGCATTAAAGGACAGCGTTGGCCCGAGCAGTACTTC TRBJ2-7 - once 15 TRBV15
CAWSVRGETQYF TGTGCCTGGAGTGTACGAGGAGAGACCCAGTACTTC TRBJ2-5 - - 12 TRBV30
CASSSRRGGETQYF TGTGCCAGCAGCTCCCGGCGGGGGGGGGAGACCCAGTACTTC TRBJ2-5 TRBD2 - 14 TRBV28
CSAVRDRVYTF TGCAGTGCTGTGAGGGACAGGGTCTACACCTTC TRBJ1-2 TRBD1 - 11 TRBV20-1
CASSYTANEQFF TGTGCCAGCAGTTACACTGCCAATGAGCAGTTCTTC TRBJ2-1 - - 12 TRBV6-2/TRBV6-3
CASSPQSGRANEQFF TGCGCCAGCAGCCCCCAAAGCGGGAGGGCCAATGAGCAGTTCTTC TRBJ2-1 TRBD2 few 15 TRBV4-3
CASSIQGATDTQYF TGTGCCAGCAGCATACAGGGGGCTACAGATACGCAGTATTTT TRBJ2-3 TRBD1 - 14 TRBV5-4
CASRDSYYGYTF TGTGCCAGCAGAGACAGCTACTATGGCTACACCTTC TRBJ1-2 - - 12 TRBV25-1
CASSSRDRPNTEAFF TGTGCCAGCAGCTCCCGGGACAGGCCGAACACTGAAGCTTTCTTT TRBJ1-1 TRBD1 - 15 TRBV5-6
CASSLDGRAYEQYF TGTGCCAGCAGCTTAGATGGTCGGGCCTACGAGCAGTACTTC TRBJ2-7 - - 14 TRBV11-3
CASSSQGSPHQPQHF TGTGCCAGCAGCTCACAGGGGTCCCCCCATCAGCCCCAGCATTTT TRBJ1-5 TRBD1 - 15 TRBV6-2/TRBV6-3
CASTRSGGLGYGYTF TGTGCCAGCACCCGGTCGGGGGGCCTTGGCTATGGCTACACCTTC TRBJ1-2 - - 15 TRBV28
CASSFGLTTYEQYF TGTGCCAGCAGCTTTGGACTAACCACCTACGAGCAGTACTTC TRBJ2-7 - - 14 TRBV7-2
CASSLLAGGVAGWGQETQYF TGTGCCAGCAGCCTCTTGGCGGGAGGAGTAGCGGGATGGGGCCAGGAGACCCAGTACTTC TRBJ2-5 TRBD2 once 20 TRBV3-1/TRBV3-2
CASSLSAGTHEQYF TGTGCCAGCAGTTTATCCGCAGGGACTCACGAGCAGTACTTC TRBJ2-7 - - 14 TRBV27
CSVRTGSQETQYF TGCAGCGTGCGGACAGGTTCCCAAGAGACCCAGTACTTC TRBJ2-5 TRBD1 - 13 TRBV29-1
CASSIRDNAKNIQYF TGTGCCAGTAGTATCCGGGACAACGCCAAAAACATTCAGTACTTC TRBJ2-4 - - 15 TRBV19
CASSPGTGNANEQFF TGTGCCAGTAGTCCCGGGACAGGGAACGCCAATGAGCAGTTCTTC TRBJ2-1 TRBD1 - 15 TRBV19
CASNRFGLADQTNNEQFF TGTGCCAGTAACAGATTTGGACTAGCGGACCAGACCAACAATGAGCAGTTCTTC TRBJ2-1 TRBD2 - 18 TRBV19
CASAPDRPMNTGELFF TGTGCCAGCGCTCCGGACAGGCCTATGAACACCGGGGAGCTGTTTTTT TRBJ2-2 TRBD1 - 16 TRBV27
CASRASTGSPSGYTF TGTGCCAGCAGGGCATCGACAGGCTCCCCCTCTGGCTACACCTTC TRBJ1-2 - - 15 TRBV9
CASSYAGQEREPQHF TGTGCCAGCAGTTACGCGGGACAGGAAAGGGAGCCCCAGCATTTT TRBJ1-5 TRBD1 - 15 TRBV6-6
CASSPDREGQPQHF TGCGCCAGCAGCCCGGACAGGGAAGGTCAGCCCCAGCATTTT TRBJ1-5 TRBD1 - 14 TRBV5-1
CASRTTSEKLFF TGTGCCAGCAGAACGACTAGTGAAAAACTGTTTTTT TRBJ1-4 - - 12 TRBV6-6
CASSATSVYSNQPQHF TGTGCCAGCAGCGCCACAAGTGTTTATAGCAATCAGCCCCAGCATTTT TRBJ1-5 - - 16 TRBV9
CASSLGGSGTNEKLFF TGTGCCAGCAGCTTAGGGGGCTCGGGAACTAATGAAAAACTGTTTTTT TRBJ1-4 - - 16 TRBV7-9
CASSGQGWETQYF TGTGCCAGCAGCGGACAGGGCTGGGAGACCCAGTACTTC TRBJ2-5 TRBD1 few 13 TRBV3-1/TRBV3-2
CSVEGVGGQGWVEQYF TGCAGCGTTGAAGGGGTTGGAGGACAGGGGTGGGTCGAGCAGTACTTC TRBJ2-7 TRBD1 - 16 TRBV29-1
CASSQKDRGLYEQYF TGTGCCAGCAGCCAAAAGGACAGGGGGCTCTACGAGCAGTACTTC TRBJ2-7 TRBD1 - 15 TRBV14
CASSPSDTGDEQFF TGCGCCAGCAGCCCGAGCGATACAGGGGATGAGCAGTTCTTC TRBJ2-1 TRBD1 - 14 TRBV4-3
CASSPGVQPQHF TGTGCCAGCAGCCCAGGGGTTCAGCCCCAGCATTTT TRBJ1-5 - - 12 TRBV7-9
CASSPTEDNEQFF TGTGCCAGCAGTCCGACAGAAGACAATGAGCAGTTCTTC TRBJ2-1 - - 13 TRBV12-3/TRBV12-4
CASSQQIAGGWTGELFF TGTGCCAGCAGCCAGCAAATAGCGGGAGGATGGACCGGGGAGCTGTTTTTT TRBJ2-2 TRBD2 - 17 TRBV3-1/TRBV3-2
CASSFWSGTDTQYF TGTGCCAGCAGCTTCTGGAGTGGCACAGATACGCAGTATTTT TRBJ2-3 - - 14 TRBV5-4
CASSQEGTSLWEKLFF TGTGCCAGCAGCCAAGAAGGGACATCCCTTTGGGAAAAACTGTTTTTT TRBJ1-4 - - 16 TRBV4-2
CASSSEGQANSPLHF TGTGCCAGCAGCTCAGAGGGACAGGCGAATTCACCCCTCCACTTT TRBJ1-6 TRBD1 - 15 TRBV7-6
CASSIRQVDTGELFF TGTGCCAGCAGCATTCGACAGGTTGACACCGGGGAGCTGTTTTTT TRBJ2-2 - once 15 TRBV7-3
CASSSEAVNYGYTF TGTGCCAGCAGTTCGGAAGCGGTAAACTATGGCTACACCTTC TRBJ1-2 - - 14 TRBV27
CASKLFGGSNQPQHF TGTGCCAGCAAATTATTCGGCGGCAGCAATCAGCCCCAGCATTTT TRBJ1-5 - - 15 TRBV2
CASSFKAGTGDEQYF TGCGCCAGCAGCTTTAAAGCCGGGACAGGGGACGAGCAGTACTTC TRBJ2-7 TRBD1 - 15 TRBV5-1